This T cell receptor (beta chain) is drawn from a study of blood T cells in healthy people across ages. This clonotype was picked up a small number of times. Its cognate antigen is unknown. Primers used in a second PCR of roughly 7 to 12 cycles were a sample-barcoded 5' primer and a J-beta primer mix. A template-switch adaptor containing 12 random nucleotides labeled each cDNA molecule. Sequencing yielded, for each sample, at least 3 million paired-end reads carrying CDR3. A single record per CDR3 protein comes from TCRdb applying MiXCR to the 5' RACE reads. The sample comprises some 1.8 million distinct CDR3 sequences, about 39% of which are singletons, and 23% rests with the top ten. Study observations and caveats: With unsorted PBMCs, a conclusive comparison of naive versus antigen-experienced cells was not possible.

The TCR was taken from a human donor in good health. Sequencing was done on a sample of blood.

The CDR3 loop is CASSYEAGIYNEQFF. CDR3 coding DNA: TGTGCCAGCAGTTACGAGGCAGGGATTTACAATGAGCAGTTCTTC. The chain recombines TRBV6-2 or TRBV6-3 with TRBJ2-1; the D gene is possibly TRBD1 (5 bases). Between the trimmed V and J ends, which lost 2 bases and 4 bases, there was a span of 12 bases. Per germline, CDR1 MNHEY and CDR2 SVGEGT. The CDR3 covers 15 residues.